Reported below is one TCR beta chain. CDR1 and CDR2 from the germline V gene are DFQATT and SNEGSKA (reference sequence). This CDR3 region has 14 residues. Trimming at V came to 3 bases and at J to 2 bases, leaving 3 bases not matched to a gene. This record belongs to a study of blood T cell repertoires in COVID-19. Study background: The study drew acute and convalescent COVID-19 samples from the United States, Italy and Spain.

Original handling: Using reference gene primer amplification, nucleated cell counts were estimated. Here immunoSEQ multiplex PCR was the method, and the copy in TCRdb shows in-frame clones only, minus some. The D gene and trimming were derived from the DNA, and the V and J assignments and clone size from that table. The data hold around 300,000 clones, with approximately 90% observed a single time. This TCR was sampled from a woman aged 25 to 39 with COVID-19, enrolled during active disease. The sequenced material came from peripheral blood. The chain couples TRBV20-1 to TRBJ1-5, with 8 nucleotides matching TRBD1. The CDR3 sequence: CSASDRGGNQPQHF. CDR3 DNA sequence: TGCAGTGCTAGTGACAGGGGAGGCAATCAGCCCCAGCATTTT.